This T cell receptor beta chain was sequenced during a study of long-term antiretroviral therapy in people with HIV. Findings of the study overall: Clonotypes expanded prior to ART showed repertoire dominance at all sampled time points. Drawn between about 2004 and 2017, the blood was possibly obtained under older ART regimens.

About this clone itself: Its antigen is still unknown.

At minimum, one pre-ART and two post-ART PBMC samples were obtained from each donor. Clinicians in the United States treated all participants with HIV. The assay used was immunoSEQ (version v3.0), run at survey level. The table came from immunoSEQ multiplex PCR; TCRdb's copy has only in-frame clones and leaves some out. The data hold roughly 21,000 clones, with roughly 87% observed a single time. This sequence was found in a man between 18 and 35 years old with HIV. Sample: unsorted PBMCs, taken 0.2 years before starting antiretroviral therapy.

The CDR3: CASSRAGTAYEQYF. As DNA, the CDR3 is TGTGCCAGCAGTCGAGCCGGGACAGCCTACGAGCAGTACTTC. The rearrangement joins TRBV11-2 to TRBJ2-7; 7 bases match TRBD1. The germline gives CDR1 SGHAT, CDR2 FQNNGV. This CDR3 region has 14 residues. V shed 6 bases, J shed 2 bases, and the junction held 7 bases outside the gene matches.